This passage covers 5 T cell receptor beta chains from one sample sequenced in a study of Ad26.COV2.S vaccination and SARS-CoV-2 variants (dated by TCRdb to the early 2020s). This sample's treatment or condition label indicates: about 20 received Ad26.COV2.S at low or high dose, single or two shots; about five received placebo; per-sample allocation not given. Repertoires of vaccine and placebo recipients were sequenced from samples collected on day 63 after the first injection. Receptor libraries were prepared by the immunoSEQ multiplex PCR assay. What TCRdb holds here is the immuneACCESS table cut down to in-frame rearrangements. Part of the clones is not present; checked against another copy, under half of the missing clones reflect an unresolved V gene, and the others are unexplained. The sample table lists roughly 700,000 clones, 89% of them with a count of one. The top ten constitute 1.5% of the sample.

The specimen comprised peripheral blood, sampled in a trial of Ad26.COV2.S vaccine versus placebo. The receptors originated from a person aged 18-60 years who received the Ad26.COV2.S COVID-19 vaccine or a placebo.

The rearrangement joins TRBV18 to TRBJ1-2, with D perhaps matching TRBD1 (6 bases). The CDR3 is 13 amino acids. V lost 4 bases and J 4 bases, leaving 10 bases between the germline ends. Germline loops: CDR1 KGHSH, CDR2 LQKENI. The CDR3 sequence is CASSHLDSYGYTF. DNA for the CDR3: TGTGCCAGCTCACACCTGGACAGCTATGGCTACACCTTC.

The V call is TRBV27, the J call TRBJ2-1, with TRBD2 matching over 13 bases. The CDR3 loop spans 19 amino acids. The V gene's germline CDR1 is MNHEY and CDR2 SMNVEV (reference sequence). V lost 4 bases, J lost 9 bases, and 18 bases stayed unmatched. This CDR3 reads CASSSGLAGRRLGIGEQFF. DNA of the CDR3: TGTGCCAGCAGTTCGGGACTAGCGGGGAGGAGGCTTGGAATCGGTGAGCAGTTCTTC.

For the CDR3, the DNA is TGTGCCAGCAGCGGGAAAAGGACAGGGGTGCGCACCGGGGAGCTGTTTTTT. It encodes CASSGKRTGVRTGELFF. J is TRBJ2-2 and V is TRBV2; TRBD1 matches at 9 bases. The CDR3 spans 17 residues. Looked up from germline, CDR1 is SNHLY and CDR2 is FYNNEI. Unmatched junction bases numbered 12, after V lost 6 bases and J lost 4 bases.

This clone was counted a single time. The CDR3 nucleotides read TGTGCCAGCAGCTTATCCGGGGCGGGAAGTGAAAAACTGTTTTTT. Protein sequence: CASSLSGAGSEKLFF. The chain is built from TRBV7-9 and TRBJ1-4; possible D gene TRBD1, 5 bases. The V and J ends lost 2 bases and 7 bases respectively, with 14 bases between them. CDR1 is SEHNR and CDR2 is FQNEAQ in the germline V gene (reference sequence). CDR3 size: 15 residues.

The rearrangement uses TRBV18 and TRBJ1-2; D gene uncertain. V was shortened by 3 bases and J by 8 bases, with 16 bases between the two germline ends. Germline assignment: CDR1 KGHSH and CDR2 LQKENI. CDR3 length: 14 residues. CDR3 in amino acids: CASSPQESSNGYTF. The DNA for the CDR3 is TGTGCCAGCTCACCCCAGGAGAGTTCTAACGGCTACACCTTC.